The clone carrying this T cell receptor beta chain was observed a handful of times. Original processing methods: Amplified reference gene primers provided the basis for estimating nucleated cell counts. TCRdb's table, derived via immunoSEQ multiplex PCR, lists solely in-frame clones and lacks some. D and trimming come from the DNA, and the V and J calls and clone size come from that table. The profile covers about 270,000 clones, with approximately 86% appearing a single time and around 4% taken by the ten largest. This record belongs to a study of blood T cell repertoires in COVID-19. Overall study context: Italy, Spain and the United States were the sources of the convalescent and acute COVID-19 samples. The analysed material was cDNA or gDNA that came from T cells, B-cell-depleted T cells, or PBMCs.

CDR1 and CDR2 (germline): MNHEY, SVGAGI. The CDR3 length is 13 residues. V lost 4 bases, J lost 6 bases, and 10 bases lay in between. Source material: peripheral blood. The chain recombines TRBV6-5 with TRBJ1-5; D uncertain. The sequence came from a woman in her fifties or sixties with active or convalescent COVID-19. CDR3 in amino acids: CASSSENFQPQHF. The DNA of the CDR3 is TGTGCCAGCAGTTCAGAAAATTTTCAGCCCCAGCATTTT.